The 27 T cell receptor beta chains below were found in one sample sequenced in a study of post-analysis software for immune sequencing data. Study results and limitations: Comparison of patients with controls showed 5 or 6 TRBV segments more frequent in patients, TRBV5-6, TRBV5-1 and TRBV20-1 among them.

Unique molecular identifiers featured in each of the TCR beta cDNA libraries. TCRdb reprocessed the PCR reads via MiXCR and lists one record per CDR3 protein. The table shows about 770,000 distinct CDR3 sequences, with around 45% occurring only once. No cognate antigen is known for these TCRs. Specimen: blood. These receptors were obtained from a girl aged 5-17 years with multiple sclerosis.

The rearrangement uses TRBV20-1 and TRBJ2-7; D gene unclear. This CDR3 contains 10 residues. Trimming stripped 5 bases from V and 3 bases from J, with 5 bases between. Germline values: CDR1 DFQATT, CDR2 SNEGSKA (reference sequence). The chain's CDR3 is CSAQYYEQYF. In DNA form, the CDR3 reads TGCAGTGCTCAGTACTACGAGCAGTACTTC.

V usage is TRBV10-3 and J usage is TRBJ1-3; D ambiguous. V shed 6 bases and J shed 0 bases, with 18 bases lying between them. Germline CDR1 and CDR2: ENHRY and SYGVKD. This CDR3 has 17 residues. The CDR3 region is CAIRTKAQHSSGNTIYF. The CDR3 DNA reads TGTGCCATCAGAACAAAAGCCCAACACTCCTCTGGAAACACCATATATTTT.

V and J are TRBV28 and TRBJ2-5, with D perhaps matching TRBD1 or TRBD2 (5 bases each). The V and J ends lost 4 bases and 4 bases respectively, with 19 bases between them. Germline CDR1 reads MDHEN; CDR2 reads SYDVKM. The CDR3 runs to 16 residues. In DNA form, the CDR3 reads TGTGCCAGCAGTTCCCCGTTAACGGGGCAGGGAGAGACCCAGTACTTC. This sequence encodes CASSSPLTGQGETQYF. Combining the CDR3 with reference TRBV28 and TRBJ2-5 gives the whole variable domain DVKVTQSSRYLVKRTGEKVFLECVQDMDHENMFWYRQDPGLGLRLIYFSYDVKMKEKGDIPEGYSVSREKKERFSLILESASTNQTSMYLCASSSPLTGQGETQYFGPGTRLLVL.

This clonotype was seen a single time. Its ends do not fully match the called genes, so a read error is possible. The chain uses TRBV12-3 or TRBV12-4 and TRBJ1-6; weak D call: TRBD1 (5 bases). The CDR3 runs 12 residues. CDR3 bases: TGTGCCGGCAGTTTAACAGGACGGGCCCTCCACTTT. This codes for CAGSLTGRALHF.

The chain recombines TRBV7-3 with TRBJ2-3; 11 nucleotides line up with TRBD2. Germline V gives CDR1 SGHTA, CDR2 FQGTGA. J gave up 4 bases and V 1 base, and 10 bases lay outside the gene matches. CDR3 length: 18 amino acids. This CDR3 reads CASSLKGASGRFSDTQYF. The CDR3 DNA reads TGTGCCAGCAGCTTAAAAGGGGCTAGCGGGAGGTTCTCAGATACGCAGTATTTT.

This clonotype was recorded a few times. The chain couples TRBV20-1 to TRBJ2-3; 7 bases match TRBD2. Germline V gene sequence: CDR1 DFQATT, CDR2 SNEGSKA (reference sequence). Trimming cost V 5 bases and J 4 bases; bases outside gene matches: 15. The CDR3 runs to 16 residues. In nucleotides, the CDR3 is TGCAGTGCTTCGCGACTAGCAAGCGGAAGGGCAGATACGCAGTATTTT. This codes for CSASRLASGRADTQYF.

V gene TRBV20-1 combines with J gene TRBJ2-4; 11 positions agree with TRBD1. The end of the DNA aligns better with TRBJ2-7, so the J call may be wrong. This CDR3 spans 16 amino acids. Germline V gene lookup returns CDR1 DFQATT and CDR2 SNEGSKA (reference sequence). In DNA, the CDR3 is TGCAGTGCTAGAGGGGGGGGACAGGGGGTTGCCTACGAGCAGTACTTC. Translated: CSARGGGQGVAYEQYF.

The CDR3 is CASSQERVAYEQYF. For the CDR3, the DNA is TGCGCCAGCAGCCAAGAAAGGGTAGCCTACGAGCAGTACTTC. The chain joins TRBV4-1 to TRBJ2-7; D gene uncertain. The V gene lost 0 bases and the J gene lost 2 bases, with 8 bases spanning the gap. Germline CDR1 and CDR2: MGHRA and YSYEKL. CDR3 size: 14 residues.

About this clonotype itself: A junction end diverges from the germline sequence, so it may reflect a read error. The V and J genes are TRBV20-1 and TRBJ2-7, with 10 bases that match TRBD2. This CDR3 is 14 amino acids long. The germline CDR1 and CDR2 sequences are DFQATT and SNEGSKA (reference sequence). The CDR3 spells CSARASGSAYEQYF. The CDR3 region has the DNA TGCAGTGCCAGAGCTAGCGGGAGTGCCTACGAGCAGTACTTC.

This clonotype was counted between two and nine times. This may be a read error, as it is one base from a much larger clone. The rearrangement links TRBV3-1 to TRBJ1-2, with TRBD1 identical over 7 bases. This CDR3 spans 13 amino acids. The germline gives CDR1 LGHDT, CDR2 YNNKEL (reference sequence). Losses at the gene ends were 6 bases for V and 2 bases for J; bases not matched to a gene: 3. CDR3 region: CASRLQGNYGYTF. In nucleotides, the CDR3 is TGTGCCAGCAGGCTACAGGGGAACTATGGCTACACCTTC.

This clonotype came up a few times. This chain uses TRBV18 with TRBJ2-5; tentatively, D is TRBD2 (7 bases). Deletions cut 0 bases from V and 2 bases from J, with 10 bases between. Per the germline V gene, CDR1 is KGHSH and CDR2 is LQKENI. CDR3 length: 15 amino acids. CDR3 bases: TGTGCCAGCTCACCACCGGGAGGGGGACAAGAGACCCAGTACTTC. Its translation is CASSPPGGGQETQYF.

The chain employs TRBV12-3 or TRBV12-4 and TRBJ2-7; D uncertain. Trimming removed 4 bases from V and 5 bases from J, with 6 bases in between. The CDR3 totals 11 residues. The CDR3 loop is CASSWNNEQYF. The CDR3 bases are TGTGCCAGCAGTTGGAACAACGAGCAGTACTTC.

The chain employs TRBV7-9 and TRBJ1-2; D is ambiguous. Germline V lookup: CDR1 SEHNR, CDR2 FQNEAQ (reference sequence). V was shortened by 2 bases and J by 2 bases, with 9 bases between the two germline ends. CDR3 length equals 14 residues. The CDR3 region has the DNA TGTGCCAGCAGCTTAAACAGTTTAAACTATGGCTACACCTTC. Residues: CASSLNSLNYGYTF.

The rearrangement uses TRBV29-1 and TRBJ2-1; maybe TRBD2 (6 bases). This CDR3 has 11 amino acids. V lost 3 bases and J lost 9, with 9 bases in between. Germline V gene data show CDR1 as SQVTM and CDR2 as ANQGSEA. CDR3 sequence reads: CSVDQGLEQFF. The CDR3 DNA is TGCAGCGTTGATCAGGGACTTGAGCAGTTCTTC.

This chain joins TRBV7-8 and TRBJ2-3; tentative D call: TRBD2 (6 bases). Per the germline V gene, CDR1 is SGHVS and CDR2 is FQNEAQ. The V and J ends lost 5 bases and 10 bases respectively, with 16 bases between them. The CDR3 covers 13 residues. CDR3 DNA sequence: TGTGCCAGCAGCCGGACTCCTACGGGGGCGCAGTATTTT. Its protein product is CASSRTPTGAQYF.

This sequence joins TRBV20-1 and TRBJ1-2; D call uncertain. V was clipped by 2 bases and J by 4 bases, with 2 bases between them. CDR1 is DFQATT, CDR2 SNEGSKA, per germline (reference sequence). This CDR3 has 10 residues. CDR3 in amino acids: CSARSYGYTF. For the CDR3, the DNA is TGCAGTGCTAGAAGCTATGGCTACACCTTC.

This chain uses TRBV5-1 with TRBJ2-7; D perhaps matches TRBD2 (5 bases). The V end lost 1 base, the J end lost 6 bases, and 14 bases lay between the germline ends. Germline V gene sequence: CDR1 SGHRS, CDR2 YFSETQ. The CDR3 sequence is 14 residues long. Here the CDR3 reads CASSLNSPSGEQYF. CDR3 bases: TGCGCCAGCAGCTTGAACTCCCCCAGCGGCGAGCAGTACTTC.

This clonotype has a single count. The chain is built from TRBV7-9 and TRBJ2-1; 10 bases map to TRBD2. CDR3 length: 17 residues. Per the germline V gene, CDR1 is SEHNR and CDR2 is FQNEAQ (reference sequence). V was clipped by 1 base and J by 6 bases; unmatched bases: 9. The CDR3 DNA reads TGTGCCAGCAGCTTAGGAACGAGCCTAGCGGGGGTCAATGAGCAGTTCTTC. It specifies CASSLGTSLAGVNEQFF. The full variable domain, with the rest looked up from reference TRBV7-9 and TRBJ2-1, is DTGVSQNPRHKITKRGQNVTFRCDPISEHNRLYWYRQTLGQGPEFLTYFQNEAQLEKSRLLSDRFSAERPKGSFSTLEIQRTEQGDSAMYLCASSLGTSLAGVNEQFFGPGTRLTVL.

This chain uses TRBV20-1 with TRBJ2-1, with 7 bases identical to TRBD1. The V and J ends lost 0 bases and 9 bases, in that order; junction bases with no gene match: 11. The CDR3 loop spans 15 amino acids. Germline assignment: CDR1 DFQATT and CDR2 SNEGSKA (reference sequence). CDR3 DNA: TGCAGTGCTAGAGAGGGGAACAGGGGTGTGGGTGAGCAGTTCTTC. The encoded protein is CSAREGNRGVGEQFF.

This sequence joins TRBV2 and TRBJ2-5, with 7 bases fitting TRBD1. CDR1 and CDR2 (germline): SNHLY, FYNNEI. V gave up 6 bases and J gave up 0 bases; unmatched junction bases: 1. This CDR3 region has 13 residues. The CDR3, as DNA: TGTGCCAGCAGGGGGACAGACCAAGAGACCCAGTACTTC. It encodes CASRGTDQETQYF. Combining the CDR3 with reference TRBV2 and TRBJ2-5 gives the whole variable domain EPEVTQTPSHQVTQMGQEVILRCVPISNHLYFYWYRQILGQKVEFLVSFYNNEISEKSEIFDDQFSVERPDGSNFTLKIRSTKLEDSAMYFCASRGTDQETQYFGPGTRLLVL.

The chain uses TRBV7-2 and TRBJ1-1; D is perhaps TRBD1 (5 bases). Trimming took 4 bases from V and 1 from J, leaving 13 bases between them. Germline loops: CDR1 SGHTA, CDR2 FQGNSA. The CDR3 covers 15 residues. DNA of the CDR3: TGTGCCAGCAGCTGGGGACTTCTAAGGAACACTGAAGCTTTCTTT. Translation gives CASSWGLLRNTEAFF.

This CDR3 is CASSLYFRKTGGTDTQYF. The CDR3 DNA reads TGTGCCAGCAGTCTTTACTTTAGAAAAACAGGGGGCACAGATACGCAGTATTTT. The chain recombines TRBV6-1 with TRBJ2-3, with 7 bases lining up with TRBD1. The CDR3 extends over 18 amino acids. The germline CDR1 and CDR2 sequences are MNHNS and SASEGT. V lost 5 bases and J lost 1; bases outside the gene matches: 15.

This clonotype was found a few times. The chain carries TRBV29-1 and TRBJ1-2; D not certain. The CDR3 has 10 residues. The ends were cut back, 3 bases at V and 7 bases at J, with 6 bases in the middle. Per the germline V gene, CDR1 is SQVTM and CDR2 is ANQGSEA. For the CDR3, the DNA is TGCAGCGTTGAGGGCCCTGGCTACACCTTC. It codes for CSVEGPGYTF.

This clonotype was seen more than once but under ten times. This chain joins TRBV2 and TRBJ2-3; D remains ambiguous. Germline values: CDR1 SNHLY, CDR2 FYNNEI. Trimming stripped 7 bases from V and 1 base from J, with 12 bases between. The CDR3 sequence is 14 residues long. CDR3 loop: CASTIGGGTDTQYF. The CDR3 bases are TGTGCCAGCACGATTGGCGGAGGCACAGATACGCAGTATTTT.

The chain couples TRBV5-1 to TRBJ1-1; D is undetermined. The CDR3 is 13 amino acids. The V end lost 0 bases, the J end lost 8 bases, and 11 bases lay between the germline ends. From germline, CDR1 is SGHRS and CDR2 YFSETQ. In DNA, the CDR3 is TGCGCCAGCAGCTTGGCTGTCCGTAACGAAGCTTTCTTT. Its protein is CASSLAVRNEAFF.

The chain combines TRBV10-3 with TRBJ2-6; no definite D call. Trimming pared 4 bases from V and 2 bases from J, leaving 3 bases between. The CDR3 contains 13 residues. The V gene's germline CDR1 is ENHRY and CDR2 SYGVKD. CDR3: CAISGTGANVLTF. Here the CDR3 DNA reads TGTGCCATCAGTGGTACTGGGGCCAACGTCCTGACTTTC.

The rearrangement uses TRBV29-1 and TRBJ1-1, with D unresolved. The CDR3 is 14 residues long. Germline CDR1 and CDR2: SQVTM and ANQGSEA. Trimming removed 4 bases at V and 0 bases at J, with 12 bases between. CDR3 nucleotides: TGCAGCGTTGGGGCGGGTGAAATGAACACTGAAGCTTTCTTT. This codes for CSVGAGEMNTEAFF.